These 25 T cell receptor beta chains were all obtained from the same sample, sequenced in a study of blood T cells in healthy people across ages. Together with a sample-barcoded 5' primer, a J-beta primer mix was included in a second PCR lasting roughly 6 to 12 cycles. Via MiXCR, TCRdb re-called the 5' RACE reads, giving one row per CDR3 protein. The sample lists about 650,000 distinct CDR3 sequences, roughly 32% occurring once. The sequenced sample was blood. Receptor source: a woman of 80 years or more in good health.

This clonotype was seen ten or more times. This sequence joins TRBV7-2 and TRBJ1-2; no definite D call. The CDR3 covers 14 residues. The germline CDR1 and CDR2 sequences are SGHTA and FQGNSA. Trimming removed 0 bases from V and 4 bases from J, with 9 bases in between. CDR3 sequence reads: CASSLAQRSYGYTF. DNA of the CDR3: TGTGCCAGCAGCTTAGCACAGCGTTCCTATGGCTACACCTTC.

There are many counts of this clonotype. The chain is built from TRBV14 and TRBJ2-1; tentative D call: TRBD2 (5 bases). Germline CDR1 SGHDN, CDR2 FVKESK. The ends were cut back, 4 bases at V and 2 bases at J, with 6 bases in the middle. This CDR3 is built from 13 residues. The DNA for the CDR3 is TGTGCCAGCAGCCGAGGGACCTACAATGAGCAGTTCTTC. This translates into CASSRGTYNEQFF.

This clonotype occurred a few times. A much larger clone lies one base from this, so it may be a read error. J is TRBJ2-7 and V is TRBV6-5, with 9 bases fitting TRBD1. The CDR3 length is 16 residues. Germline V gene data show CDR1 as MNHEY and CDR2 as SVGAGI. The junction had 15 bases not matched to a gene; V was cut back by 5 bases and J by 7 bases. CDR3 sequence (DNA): TGTGCCAGCAGTACACACAGGGGGCGCCTCGACAATGAGCAGTACTTC. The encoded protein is CASSTHRGRLDNEQYF.

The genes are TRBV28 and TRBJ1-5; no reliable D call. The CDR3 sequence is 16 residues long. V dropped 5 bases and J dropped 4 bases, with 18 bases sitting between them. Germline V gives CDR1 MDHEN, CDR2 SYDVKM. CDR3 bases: TGTGCCAGCAGTCCACACCTGACACAGCGAAATCAGCCCCAGCATTTT. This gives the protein CASSPHLTQRNQPQHF.

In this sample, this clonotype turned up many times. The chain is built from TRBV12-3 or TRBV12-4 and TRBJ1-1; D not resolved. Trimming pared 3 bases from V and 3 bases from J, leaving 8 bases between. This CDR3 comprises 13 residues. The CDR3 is CASSFRYDTEAFF. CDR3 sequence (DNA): TGTGCCAGCAGTTTTAGGTACGACACTGAAGCTTTCTTT.

The CDR3 here is CSARTSGRGTDTQYF. CDR3 DNA sequence: TGCAGTGCCCGGACTAGCGGGAGGGGTACAGATACGCAGTATTTT. The gene calls are TRBV20-1 and TRBJ2-3, with 15 bases identical to TRBD2. CDR3 size: 15 residues. Germline trimming cut 6 bases from V and 3 bases from J; bases unmatched to any gene: 4. The germline V gene encodes CDR1 DFQATT and CDR2 SNEGSKA (reference sequence).

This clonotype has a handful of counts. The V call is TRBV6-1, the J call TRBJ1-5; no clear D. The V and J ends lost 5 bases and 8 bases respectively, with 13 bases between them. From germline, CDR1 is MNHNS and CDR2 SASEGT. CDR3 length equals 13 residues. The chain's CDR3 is CASSWRFYEPQHF. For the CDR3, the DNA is TGTGCCAGCAGTTGGCGGTTTTATGAGCCCCAGCATTTT.

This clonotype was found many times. CDR3 sequence: CASSLEGRLLSTDTQYF. CDR3 sequence (DNA): TGTGCCAGCAGTTTAGAGGGCAGGCTACTTAGCACAGATACGCAGTATTTT. The genes are TRBV27 and TRBJ2-3; D may be TRBD2 (5 bases). The V gene lost 2 bases and the J gene lost 0 bases, with 15 bases spanning the gap. CDR1 is MNHEY, CDR2 SMNVEV, per germline (reference sequence). The CDR3 has 17 residues.

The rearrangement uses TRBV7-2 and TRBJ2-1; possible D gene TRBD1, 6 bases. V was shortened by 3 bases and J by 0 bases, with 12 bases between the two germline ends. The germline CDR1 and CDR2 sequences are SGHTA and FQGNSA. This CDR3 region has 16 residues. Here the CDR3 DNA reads TGTGCCAGCAGCTTTAGTGGGGGCCGCTCCTACAATGAGCAGTTCTTC. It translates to CASSFSGGRSYNEQFF.

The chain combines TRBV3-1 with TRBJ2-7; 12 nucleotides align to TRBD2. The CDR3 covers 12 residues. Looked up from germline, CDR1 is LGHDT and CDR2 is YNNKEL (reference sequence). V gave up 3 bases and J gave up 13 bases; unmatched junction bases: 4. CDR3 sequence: CASSHGLAGKYF. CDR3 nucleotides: TGTGCCAGCAGCCACGGACTAGCGGGGAAATACTTC.

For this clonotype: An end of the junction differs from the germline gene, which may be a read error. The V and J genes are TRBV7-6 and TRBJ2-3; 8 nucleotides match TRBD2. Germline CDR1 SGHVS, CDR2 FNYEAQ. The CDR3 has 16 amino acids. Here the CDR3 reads CANSLVAGGGTDTQYF. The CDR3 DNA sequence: TGTGCCAACAGCTTAGTAGCCGGGGGGGGCACAGATACGCAGTATTTT.

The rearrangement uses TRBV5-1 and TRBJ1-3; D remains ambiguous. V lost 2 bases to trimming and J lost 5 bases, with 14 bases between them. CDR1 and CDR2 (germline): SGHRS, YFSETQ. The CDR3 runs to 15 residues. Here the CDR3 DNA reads TGCGCCAGCAGCTTAACAGTGACGTCGAGAAACACCATATATTTT. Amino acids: CASSLTVTSRNTIYF.

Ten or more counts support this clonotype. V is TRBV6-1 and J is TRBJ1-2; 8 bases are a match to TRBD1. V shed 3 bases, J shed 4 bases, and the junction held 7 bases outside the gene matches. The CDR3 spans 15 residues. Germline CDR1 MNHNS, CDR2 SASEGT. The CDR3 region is CASSELPGGGYGYTF. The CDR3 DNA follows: TGTGCCAGCAGTGAGTTGCCAGGGGGCGGCTATGGCTACACCTTC.

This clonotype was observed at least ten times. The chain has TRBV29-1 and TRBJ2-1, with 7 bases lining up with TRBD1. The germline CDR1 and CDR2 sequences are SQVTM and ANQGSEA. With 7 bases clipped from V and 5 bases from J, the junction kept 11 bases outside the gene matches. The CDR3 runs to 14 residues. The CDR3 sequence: CSGNSGQHHNEQFF. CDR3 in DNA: TGCAGCGGTAATTCGGGACAGCACCACAATGAGCAGTTCTTC.

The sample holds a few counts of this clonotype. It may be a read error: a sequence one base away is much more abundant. CDR3 nucleotides: TGTGCCAGCAGCGAAACCGGGCCACGTGCCGAGCAGTACTTC. Translation: CASSETGPRAEQYF. The chain has TRBV3-1 and TRBJ2-7, with D hard to call. The CDR3 extends over 14 amino acids. Germline V CDR1 and CDR2: LGHDT, YNNKEL (reference sequence). Trimming cost V 5 bases and J 6 bases, with 17 bases left between them.

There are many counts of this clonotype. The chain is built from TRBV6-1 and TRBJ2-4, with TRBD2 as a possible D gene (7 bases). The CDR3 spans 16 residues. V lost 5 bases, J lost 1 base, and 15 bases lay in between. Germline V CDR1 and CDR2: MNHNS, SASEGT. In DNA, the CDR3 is TGTGCCAGCAGTCCATCCAAGGGGGGGGCCAAAAACATTCAGTACTTC. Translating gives CASSPSKGGAKNIQYF.

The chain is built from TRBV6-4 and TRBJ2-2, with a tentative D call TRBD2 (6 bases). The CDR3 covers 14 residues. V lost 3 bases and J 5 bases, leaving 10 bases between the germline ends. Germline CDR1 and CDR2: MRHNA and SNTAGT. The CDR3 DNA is TGTGCCAGCAGTGAACGTGGGGGGACCGGGGAGCTGTTTTTT. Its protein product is CASSERGGTGELFF.

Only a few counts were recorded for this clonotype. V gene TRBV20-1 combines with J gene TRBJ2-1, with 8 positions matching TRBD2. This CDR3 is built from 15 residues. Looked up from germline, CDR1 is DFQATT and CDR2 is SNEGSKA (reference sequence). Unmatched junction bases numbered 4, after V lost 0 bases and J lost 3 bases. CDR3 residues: CSARELAGGYNEQFF. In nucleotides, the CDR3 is TGCAGTGCTAGAGAGCTTGCGGGGGGCTACAATGAGCAGTTCTTC.

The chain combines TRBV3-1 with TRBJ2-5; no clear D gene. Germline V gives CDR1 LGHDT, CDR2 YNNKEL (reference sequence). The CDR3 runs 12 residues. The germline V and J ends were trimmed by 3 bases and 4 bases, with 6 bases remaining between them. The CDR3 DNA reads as TGTGCCAGCAGCCACGGCGGAGAGACCCAGTACTTC. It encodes CASSHGGETQYF.

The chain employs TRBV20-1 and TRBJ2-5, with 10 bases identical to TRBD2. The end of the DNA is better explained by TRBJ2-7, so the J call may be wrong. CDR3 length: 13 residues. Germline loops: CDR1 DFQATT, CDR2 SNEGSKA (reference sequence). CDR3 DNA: TGCAGTGCTGCCTCGGGACTAGCGAACGAGCAGTACTTC. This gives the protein CSAASGLANEQYF.

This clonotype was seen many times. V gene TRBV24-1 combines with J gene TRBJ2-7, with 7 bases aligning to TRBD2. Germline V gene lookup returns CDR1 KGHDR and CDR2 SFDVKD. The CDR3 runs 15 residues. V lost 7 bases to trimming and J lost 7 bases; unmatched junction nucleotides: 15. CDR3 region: CATSGSRGTGGEQYF. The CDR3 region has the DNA TGTGCCACCAGCGGATCTCGGGGTACCGGGGGGGAGCAGTACTTC.

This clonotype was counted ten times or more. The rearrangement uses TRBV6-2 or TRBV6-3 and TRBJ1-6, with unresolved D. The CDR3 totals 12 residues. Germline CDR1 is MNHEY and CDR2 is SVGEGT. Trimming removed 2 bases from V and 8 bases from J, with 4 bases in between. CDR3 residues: CASSYMDSPLHF. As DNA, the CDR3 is TGTGCCAGCAGTTACATGGATTCACCCCTCCACTTT.

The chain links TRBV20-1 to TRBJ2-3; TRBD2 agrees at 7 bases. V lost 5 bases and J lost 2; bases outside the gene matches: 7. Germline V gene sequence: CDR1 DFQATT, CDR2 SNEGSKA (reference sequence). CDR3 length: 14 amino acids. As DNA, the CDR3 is TGCAGTGCTGAGAGTAGCGGGTCCACAGATACGCAGTATTTT. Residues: CSAESSGSTDTQYF.

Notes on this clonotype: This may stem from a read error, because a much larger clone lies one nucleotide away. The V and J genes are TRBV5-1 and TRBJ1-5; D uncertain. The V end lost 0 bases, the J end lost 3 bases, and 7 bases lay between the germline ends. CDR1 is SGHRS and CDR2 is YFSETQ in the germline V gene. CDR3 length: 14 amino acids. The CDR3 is CASSLGPDNQPQHF. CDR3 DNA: TGCGCCAGCAGCTTGGGACCGGACAATCAGCCCCAGCATTTT. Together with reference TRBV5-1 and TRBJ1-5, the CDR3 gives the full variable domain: KAGVTQTPRYLIKTRGQQVTLSCSPISGHRSVSWYQQTPGQGLQFLFEYFSETQRNKGNFPGRFSGRQFSNSRSEMNVSTLELGDSALYLCASSLGPDNQPQHFGDGTRLSIL.

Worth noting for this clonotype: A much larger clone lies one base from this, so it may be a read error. The CDR3 spells CASSFRRSDRYEQYF. CDR3 DNA: TGTGCCAGCAGCTTTAGGCGATCCGACCGCTACGAGCAGTACTTC. J is TRBJ2-7 and V is TRBV7-2; no reliable D call. The germline CDR1 and CDR2 sequences are SGHTA and FQGNSA. Trimming removed 3 bases from V and 3 bases from J, with 15 bases in between. CDR3 length equals 15 residues.